This TCR beta chain is from a study of blood T cell repertoires in COVID-19. Study at large: Acute and convalescent COVID-19 samples came from the United States, Italy and Spain. The cDNA or gDNA used as material had been derived from T cells, B-cell-depleted T cells, or PBMCs.

Germline V gene sequence: CDR1 MNHEY, CDR2 SVGAGI. CDR3 length: 15 residues. V gave up 5 bases and J gave up 8 bases, with 16 bases separating them. Methods used by the authors: For nucleated cells, counts were estimated from reference gene primer amplification. The method was immunoSEQ multiplex PCR; TCRdb's version includes in-frame clones alone and lacks a portion of them. The D gene and trimming were derived from the DNA, and the V and J assignments and clone size from that table. The table has thousands of clones, roughly four fifths seen once; the top ten hold about 30%. Sequenced material: peripheral blood. The V gene is TRBV6-5, the J gene TRBJ1-6; possibly TRBD1 for D (5 bases). The TCR sequence derives from a human donor in a cohort sampled during active COVID-19. CDR3 in amino acids: CASSNRKSRDSPLHF. As DNA, the CDR3 is TGTGCCAGCAGTAACAGGAAATCCAGGGATTCACCCCTCCACTTT.